Following are 24 T cell receptor beta chains from one sample sequenced in a study of blood T cell repertoires in COVID-19. Assay: immunoSEQ multiplex PCR; the TCRdb copy retains only in-frame clones and omits some. This table has 270,000 or so clones, around 87% appearing once. The sample comprised peripheral blood. The source is a woman in her sixties or seventies with COVID-19, enrolled during active disease.

The genes are TRBV14 and TRBJ1-2; a possible D gene is TRBD1 (6 bases). This CDR3 is built from 14 residues. Trimming left V 4 bases short and J 4 bases short, with 13 bases between. Looked up from germline, CDR1 is SGHDN and CDR2 is FVKESK. The CDR3 DNA is TGTGCCAGCAGCCCCACTGGACAGTTCTATGGCTACACCTTC. Translated: CASSPTGQFYGYTF.

This clone appeared once. The chain recombines TRBV4-3 with TRBJ2-5, with D tentatively TRBD2 (6 bases). The CDR3 is made up of 15 amino acids. Germline V lookup: CDR1 LGHNA, CDR2 YSLEER. Trimming took 3 bases from V and 4 from J, leaving 15 bases between them. The CDR3: CASSHRRGGRETQYF. In DNA, the CDR3 is TGCGCCAGCAGCCATCGTCGTGGGGGGAGAGAGACCCAGTACTTC.

J is TRBJ2-3 and V is TRBV14; TRBD2 agrees at 9 bases. Trimming removed 4 bases from V and 6 bases from J; junction bases left unmatched: 17. The germline V gene encodes CDR1 SGHDN and CDR2 FVKESK. There are 18 residues in the CDR3. The CDR3 nucleotides are TGTGCCAGCAGCCTAGGCGGGGGGGCCATTACTCATAGGGATACGCAGTATTTT. This encodes CASSLGGGAITHRDTQYF.

The chain is built from TRBV19 and TRBJ1-2; D is uncertain. The germline V gene has CDR1 LNHDA and CDR2 SQIVND (reference sequence). This CDR3 spans 15 amino acids. Trimming left V 1 base short and J 7 bases short, with 16 bases between. The CDR3 DNA reads TGTGCCAGTAGTATAGTTCGGGGTCCGAACCTTGGCTACACCTTC. Amino acids: CASSIVRGPNLGYTF.

J is TRBJ1-2 and V is TRBV9, with a possible D match to TRBD1 (6 bases). The CDR3 sequence is 14 residues long. Germline V lookup: CDR1 SGDLS, CDR2 YYNGEE. Trimming stripped 0 bases from V and 7 bases from J, with 13 bases between. The CDR3 here is CASSVAGGAGGYTF. In DNA form, the CDR3 reads TGTGCCAGCAGCGTAGCGGGGGGCGCGGGTGGCTACACCTTC.

The CDR3 DNA sequence: TGTGCCAGCTCACGAGGGTTCAGCTACGAGCAGTACTTC. Translating it yields CASSRGFSYEQYF. The J gene is TRBJ2-7, the V gene TRBV18; TRBD2 is a possible D gene (5 bases). V shed 4 bases and J shed 3 bases, with 10 bases lying between them. The germline V gene has CDR1 KGHSH and CDR2 LQKENI. This CDR3 spans 13 amino acids.

The genes are TRBV12-3 or TRBV12-4 and TRBJ2-7; 8 bases are shared with TRBD1. The CDR3 sequence is 13 residues long. V lost 7 bases and J lost 4; bases outside the gene matches: 6. The CDR3 DNA follows: TGTGCCAGCAACACAAACAGGGGGTACGAGCAGTACTTC. The encoded protein is CASNTNRGYEQYF.

The sample holds a few counts of this clone. This chain uses TRBV5-6 with TRBJ2-7; TRBD1 matches 10 bases. This CDR3 spans 15 amino acids. J was trimmed by 2 bases and V by 3 bases; bases with no gene match: 5. Germline V gene lookup returns CDR1 SGHDT and CDR2 YYEEEE. CDR3 in amino acids: CASSYRDRGPYEQYF. The CDR3 DNA reads as TGTGCCAGCAGCTACCGGGACAGGGGCCCCTACGAGCAGTACTTC.

The V and J genes are TRBV2 and TRBJ1-1, with D possibly matching TRBD1 (5 bases). There are 12 residues in the CDR3. The germline V gene encodes CDR1 SNHLY and CDR2 FYNNEI. V dropped 9 bases and J dropped 9 bases, with 17 bases sitting between them. CDR3 loop: CARTGGEEKAFF. The DNA for the CDR3 is TGTGCCAGAACGGGGGGGGAAGAGAAAGCTTTCTTT. The variable domain in full, with the rest retrieved from reference TRBV2 and TRBJ1-1, is EPEVTQTPSHQVTQMGQEVILRCVPISNHLYFYWYRQILGQKVEFLVSFYNNEISEKSEIFDDQFSVERPDGSNFTLKIRSTKLEDSAMYFCARTGGEEKAFFGQGTRLTVV.

This chain links TRBV7-9 with TRBJ2-1, with a possible D match to TRBD2 (6 bases). In germline, CDR1 is SEHNR, CDR2 FQNEAQ (reference sequence). V lost 3 bases, J lost 4 bases, and 10 bases lay in between. The CDR3 has 14 amino acids. CDR3 DNA sequence: TGTGCCAGCAGCTTGGGGACTGATTACAATGAGCAGTTCTTC. As protein: CASSLGTDYNEQFF.

This clone has just one count. The CDR3 nucleotides are TGTGCCAGCAGCTTAGGCGGGGGGGCGGTCACCGGGGAGCTGTTTTTT. It translates to CASSLGGGAVTGELFF. The J gene is TRBJ2-2, the V gene TRBV11-2, with 9 positions matching TRBD2. The junction had 4 bases not matched to a gene; V was cut back by 1 base and J by 4 bases. Germline assignment: CDR1 SGHAT and CDR2 FQNNGV. This CDR3 has 16 amino acids. Combining the CDR3 with reference TRBV11-2 and TRBJ2-2 gives the whole variable domain EAGVAQSPRYKIIEKRQSVAFWCNPISGHATLYWYQQILGQGPKLLIQFQNNGVVDDSQLPKDRFSAERLKGVDSTLKIQPAKLEDSAVYLCASSLGGGAVTGELFFGEGSRLTVL.

This clone has only one observation. The chain joins TRBV5-1 to TRBJ1-6; the match to TRBD1 covers 11 bases. In germline, CDR1 is SGHRS, CDR2 YFSETQ. The CDR3 is 19 residues long. The V segment lost 0 bases and the J segment 6 bases; nucleotides outside the gene matches: 11. The DNA for the CDR3 is TGCGCCAGCAGCTTGGCGGGACAGGGGGGATATATAATTAATTCACCCCTCCACTTT. Translating gives CASSLAGQGGYIINSPLHF.

This clone was counted once. The chain has TRBV5-1 and TRBJ1-4; 7 nucleotides align to TRBD1. This CDR3 has 15 residues. CDR1 and CDR2 from the germline V gene are SGHRS and YFSETQ. After removal of 0 bases from V and 3 bases from J, the junction contained 2 bases not matched to a gene. The CDR3 is CASSLETGANEKLFF. CDR3 sequence (DNA): TGCGCCAGCAGCTTGGAAACAGGGGCTAATGAAAAACTGTTTTTT.

The chain recombines TRBV15 with TRBJ2-7, with D unclear. The CDR3 has 15 amino acids. Germline V lookup: CDR1 LNHNV, CDR2 YYDKDF (reference sequence). V was clipped by 2 bases and J by 0 bases, with 11 bases between them. As DNA, the CDR3 is TGTGCCACCAGCAGATCTGGTATGAGCTCCTACGAGCAGTACTTC. It yields the protein CATSRSGMSSYEQYF.

This chain connects TRBV5-4 to TRBJ1-1; D gene uncertain. CDR3 length: 13 amino acids. The V end was cut by 3 bases, the J end by 6 bases, with 12 bases between. In germline, CDR1 is SGHNT, CDR2 YYREEE (reference sequence). CDR3 amino acids: CASSSNPPAEAFF. CDR3 DNA: TGTGCCAGCAGCTCTAATCCCCCGGCTGAAGCTTTCTTT.

The rearrangement links TRBV4-3 to TRBJ2-3, with 7 bases identical to TRBD2. Germline loops: CDR1 LGHNA, CDR2 YSLEER. This CDR3 region has 16 residues. With V trimmed by 0 bases and J by 8 bases, 11 bases remained unmatched. In nucleotides, the CDR3 is TGCGCCAGCAGCCAAGATTGGCGCGGGGGACGTGGTACGCAGTATTTT. Translating it yields CASSQDWRGGRGTQYF.

The chain carries TRBV3-1 (or the pseudogene TRBV3-2) and TRBJ2-3; 10 nucleotides align to TRBD2. CDR1 and CDR2 from the germline V gene are LGHDT and YNNKEL (reference sequence). V trimming: 2 bases; J trimming: 3 bases; junction bases outside the gene matches: 5. There are 16 residues in the CDR3. The DNA for the CDR3 is TGTGCCAGCAGCCAACGAGCGGGGGGGCCTACAGATACGCAGTATTTT. It is translated as CASSQRAGGPTDTQYF.

This sequence joins TRBV5-8 and TRBJ1-6; 9 bases agree with TRBD1. This CDR3 comprises 17 residues. Per germline, CDR1 SGHTS and CDR2 YDEGEE. J was trimmed by 6 bases and V by 4 bases; bases with no gene match: 11. CDR3 in amino acids: CASSRRRTGAFNSPLHF. CDR3 DNA: TGTGCCAGCAGCCGCCGCCGGACAGGGGCTTTTAATTCACCCCTCCACTTT.

This chain connects TRBV7-3 to TRBJ1-5, with D perhaps TRBD1 (5 bases). CDR3 length equals 19 residues. The V and J ends lost 2 bases and 0 bases respectively, with 20 bases between them. Looked up from germline, CDR1 is SGHTA and CDR2 is FQGTGA. The CDR3 coding sequence is TGTGCCAGCAGCTTATTTTCTAGGTCGGGGGTAGATAGCAATCAGCCCCAGCATTTT. This codes for CASSLFSRSGVDSNQPQHF.

V and J are TRBV30 and TRBJ1-1; tentatively, D is TRBD1 (5 bases). V was clipped by 4 bases and J by 5 bases, with 17 bases between them. Looked up from germline, CDR1 is GTSNPN and CDR2 is SVGIG (reference sequence). The CDR3 has 14 amino acids. The CDR3 here is CAWTLRRGGTEAFF. The CDR3 DNA is TGTGCCTGGACCCTTAGGAGGGGAGGGACTGAAGCTTTCTTT.

The chain uses TRBV6-5 and TRBJ2-3; TRBD1 matches 7 bases. The germline CDR1 and CDR2 sequences are MNHEY and SVGAGI. Trimming cost V 6 bases and J 1 base; bases outside gene matches: 7. This CDR3 is built from 15 residues. CDR3 loop: CASSPGQYRTDTQYF. CDR3 nucleotides: TGTGCCAGCAGCCCGGGACAGTATCGCACAGATACGCAGTATTTT.

The rearrangement uses TRBV5-6 and TRBJ2-6, with D tentatively TRBD1 (5 bases). The V gene's germline CDR1 is SGHDT and CDR2 YYEEEE. The CDR3 spans 18 residues. The germline V and J ends were trimmed by 2 bases and 0 bases, with 15 bases remaining between them. The CDR3 sequence is CASSFEKGSHSGANVLTF. The DNA of the CDR3 is TGTGCCAGCAGCTTCGAAAAGGGGTCACACTCTGGGGCCAACGTCCTGACTTTC.

In its sample, this clone was seen a few times. The chain is built from TRBV30 and TRBJ1-2; 9 positions match TRBD1. V was clipped by 0 bases and J by 4 bases; unmatched bases: 6. Germline CDR1 GTSNPN, CDR2 SVGIG (reference sequence). The CDR3 spans 15 residues. The CDR3 loop is CAWSVHRGRGYGYTF. CDR3 nucleotides: TGTGCCTGGAGTGTCCACAGGGGGCGCGGCTATGGCTACACCTTC.

This chain connects TRBV3-1 (or the pseudogene TRBV3-2) to TRBJ2-4; unclear D gene. Germline loops: CDR1 LGHDT, CDR2 YNNKEL (reference sequence). The germline V and J ends were trimmed by 0 bases and 6 bases, with 6 bases remaining between them. The CDR3 runs 13 residues. The CDR3 loop is CASSQDWRNIQYF. CDR3 coding DNA: TGTGCCAGCAGCCAAGATTGGAGAAACATTCAGTACTTC.